Below, 31 T cell receptor beta chains from the same sample are listed, as sequenced in a study of T cells in Graves' hyperthyroidism and ophthalmopathy. RNA transcripts served as the template for amplifying TCR beta CDR3 regions. A first-round RT-PCR of the TCR CDR3 used the HTBI primer set. TCRdb reprocessed the multiplex PCR reads with MiXCR, giving one entry per CDR3 protein. The table has about 37,000 distinct CDR3 sequences, about 50% seen once. Material: blood. All receptors come from a middle-aged man with Graves' ophthalmopathy.

By frequency in the sample, this clonotype is medium-sized. V gene TRBV10-3 combines with J gene TRBJ1-2; D remains ambiguous. Trimming stripped 7 bases from V and 3 bases from J, with 9 bases between. This CDR3 is built from 12 residues. CDR1 is ENHRY, CDR2 SYGVKD, per germline. CDR3 nucleotide sequence: TGTGCCATCACCGAGAGGGACTATGGCTACACCTTC. Translated: CAITERDYGYTF.

This clonotype was picked up one time. J is TRBJ2-7 and V is TRBV2; 9 bases map to TRBD2. Germline lookup yields CDR1 SNHLY and CDR2 FYNNEI. J was trimmed by 6 bases and V by 4 bases; bases with no gene match: 4. CDR3 length: 13 amino acids. CDR3 loop: CASSALAGGEQYF. CDR3 nucleotide sequence: TGTGCCAGCAGTGCACTAGCGGGTGGCGAGCAGTACTTC.

This clonotype has a handful of counts. CDR3 protein: CSARGGLGAQHF. CDR3 DNA: TGCAGTGCTAGAGGGGGCTTGGGTGCCCAGCATTTT. The V call is TRBV20-1, the J call TRBJ1-5; possibly TRBD1 for D (5 bases). Germline CDR1 reads DFQATT; CDR2 reads SNEGSKA (reference sequence). The CDR3 length is 12 residues. The V gene lost 1 base and the J gene lost 11 bases, with 12 bases spanning the gap.

The rearrangement uses TRBV20-1 and TRBJ1-2; a possible D gene is TRBD1 (5 bases). Per germline, CDR1 DFQATT and CDR2 SNEGSKA (reference sequence). The germline V and J ends were trimmed by 6 bases and 6 bases, with 17 bases remaining between them. This CDR3 contains 13 residues. CDR3 coding DNA: TGCAGTGCCTTTGACAGATCCCTAGATGGCTACACCTTC. This encodes CSAFDRSLDGYTF.

V is TRBV2 and J is TRBJ2-7; TRBD2 might be the D (6 bases). This CDR3 contains 14 residues. Trimming left V 1 base short and J 4 bases short, with 11 bases between. CDR1 is SNHLY and CDR2 is FYNNEI in the germline V gene. CDR3 region: CASSEGGVLYEQYF. The CDR3 DNA reads as TGTGCCAGCAGTGAAGGGGGGGTCCTGTACGAGCAGTACTTC. Variable domain in full (rest from reference TRBV2 and TRBJ2-7): EPEVTQTPSHQVTQMGQEVILRCVPISNHLYFYWYRQILGQKVEFLVSFYNNEISEKSEIFDDQFSVERPDGSNFTLKIRSTKLEDSAMYFCASSEGGVLYEQYFGPGTRLTVT.

This clonotype was counted ten times or more. The chain has TRBV5-1 and TRBJ1-1; the match to TRBD1 covers 10 bases. Germline V CDR1 and CDR2: SGHRS, YFSETQ. V lost 3 bases to trimming and J lost 5 bases; unmatched junction nucleotides: 1. This CDR3 comprises 13 residues. CDR3 in DNA: TGCGCCAGCAGCTGGGGACAGGGGACTGAAGCTTTCTTT. Protein: CASSWGQGTEAFF.

Ten or more counts support this clonotype. This chain links TRBV20-1 with TRBJ2-3, with TRBD2 matching 8 bases. CDR1 and CDR2 from the germline V gene are DFQATT and SNEGSKA (reference sequence). The CDR3 runs 16 residues. J gave up 4 bases and V 0 bases, and 9 bases lay outside the gene matches. The CDR3 spells CSARETQWREADTQYF. CDR3 bases: TGCAGTGCTAGAGAAACCCAGTGGCGGGAGGCAGATACGCAGTATTTT.

This chain uses TRBV20-1 with TRBJ2-7, with TRBD1 identical over 7 bases. The germline V gene has CDR1 DFQATT and CDR2 SNEGSKA (reference sequence). Germline trimming cut 2 bases from V and 2 bases from J; bases unmatched to any gene: 6. The CDR3 spans 14 residues. The CDR3 nucleotides are TGCAGTGCTAGACTATGGGACAGACCCTACGAGCAGTACTTC. Protein product: CSARLWDRPYEQYF.

The V call is TRBV20-1, the J call TRBJ1-2; 10 bases agree with TRBD1. With V trimmed by 3 bases and J by 8 bases, 6 bases remained unmatched. The CDR3 has 13 amino acids. Germline V gives CDR1 DFQATT, CDR2 SNEGSKA (reference sequence). DNA of the CDR3: TGCAGTGCTAGCCGGACAGGGGGGAAGGGCTACACCTTC. It codes for CSASRTGGKGYTF.

This clonotype showed up just once. The chain links TRBV13 to TRBJ2-1; maybe TRBD2 (6 bases). The CDR3 totals 15 residues. V dropped 5 bases and J dropped 8 bases, with 19 bases sitting between them. Germline CDR1 reads PRHDT; CDR2 reads FYEKMQ (reference sequence). The CDR3 region has the DNA TGTGCCAGCAGCAATAACCCGGGAGAGGTGGATGAGCAGTTCTTC. It translates to CASSNNPGEVDEQFF.

The sample holds many counts of this clonotype. The chain recombines TRBV20-1 with TRBJ1-4, with TRBD1 identical over 8 bases. V lost 4 bases to trimming and J lost 11 bases; unmatched junction nucleotides: 18. CDR1 is DFQATT and CDR2 is SNEGSKA in the germline V gene (reference sequence). The length of the CDR3 is 16 residues. CDR3 DNA: TGCAGTGCTACAAACCGAATGGACAGGGATCTCAGGAAACTGTTTTTT. It codes for CSATNRMDRDLRKLFF.

V and J are TRBV5-1 and TRBJ2-3, with D tentatively TRBD2 (5 bases). The germline V gene encodes CDR1 SGHRS and CDR2 YFSETQ. The CDR3 extends over 15 amino acids. V was cut by 9 bases and J by 3 bases, with 20 bases left in between. The DNA of the CDR3 is TGCGCCACTACCGAGAGGGCTGATAAGACAGATACGCAGTATTTT. This translates into CATTERADKTDTQYF.

The chain has TRBV20-1 and TRBJ2-1; 10 nucleotides agree with TRBD1. The trim removed 4 bases at V and 8 bases at J, leaving 14 bases unmatched. Per the germline V gene, CDR1 is DFQATT and CDR2 is SNEGSKA (reference sequence). This CDR3 region has 16 residues. CDR3 sequence: CSATNRMDRGVDEQFF. CDR3 sequence (DNA): TGCAGTGCTACAAACCGAATGGACAGGGGGGTGGATGAGCAGTTCTTC.

This chain links TRBV2 with TRBJ2-7; 7 nucleotides align to TRBD1. The CDR3 extends over 12 amino acids. The germline V gene has CDR1 SNHLY and CDR2 FYNNEI. The V segment lost 7 bases and the J segment 4 bases; nucleotides outside the gene matches: 4. CDR3: CASTLQGYEQYF. In DNA form, the CDR3 reads TGTGCCAGCACCCTACAGGGGTACGAGCAGTACTTC.

This clonotype appeared once. This chain connects TRBV19 to TRBJ1-5; TRBD1 agrees at 9 bases. CDR3 length: 16 amino acids. The V and J ends lost 6 bases and 0 bases, in that order; junction bases with no gene match: 6. Germline V gene data show CDR1 as LNHDA and CDR2 as SQIVND (reference sequence). CDR3 nucleotides: TGTGCCAGTAGCTGGACAGGGGACATTAGCAATCAGCCCCAGCATTTT. This sequence encodes CASSWTGDISNQPQHF.

This clonotype came up many times. The chain links TRBV6-4 to TRBJ2-1; 8 nucleotides align to TRBD1. The CDR3 runs 15 residues. Losses at the gene ends were 6 bases for V and 7 bases for J; bases not matched to a gene: 11. Per germline, CDR1 MRHNA and CDR2 SNTAGT. This CDR3 is CASSLRSGGLNEQFF. In DNA, the CDR3 is TGTGCCAGCAGCCTTCGCTCAGGGGGCTTAAATGAGCAGTTCTTC.

This clonotype is termed medium-sized (0.01 to 0.1%). V usage is TRBV19 and J usage is TRBJ2-5; TRBD1 aligns across 7 bases. The CDR3 runs to 14 residues. V lost 4 bases and J lost 9; bases outside the gene matches: 11. The germline V gene encodes CDR1 LNHDA and CDR2 SQIVND (reference sequence). CDR3 in DNA: TGTGCCAGTAGTACGGGACAGCCAAGAGTGGCCCAGTACTTC. This sequence encodes CASSTGQPRVAQYF.

As to this clonotype: Given a much more abundant clone one base away, this may be a read error. The J gene is TRBJ2-2, the V gene TRBV3-1; no firm D call. This CDR3 comprises 16 residues. Trimming left V 0 bases short and J 0 bases short, with 8 bases between. Per germline, CDR1 LGHDT and CDR2 YNNKEL (reference sequence). CDR3 DNA: TGTGCCAGCAGCCAAGAGTTGCATTCGAACACCGGGGAGCTGTTTTTT. The encoded protein is CASSQELHSNTGELFF.

The chain links TRBV20-1 to TRBJ1-5; the D is unclear. V lost 6 bases and J 5 bases, leaving 20 bases between the germline ends. From germline, CDR1 is DFQATT and CDR2 SNEGSKA (reference sequence). This CDR3 region has 15 residues. For the CDR3, the DNA is TGCAGTGCCGTAGACGGCACAGAGAGTGATCAGCCCCAGCATTTT. Residues: CSAVDGTESDQPQHF.

This sequence joins TRBV6-4 and TRBJ1-2, with 7 bases aligning to TRBD1. The V gene's germline CDR1 is MRHNA and CDR2 SNTAGT. CDR3 size: 15 residues. J lost 8 bases, V lost 5 bases, and 14 bases had no gene match. The CDR3 is CASSPNKGDSSGYTF. CDR3 in DNA: TGTGCCAGCAGTCCAAATAAGGGGGACAGCTCCGGCTACACCTTC.

The chain has TRBV7-2 and TRBJ2-1; the match to TRBD2 covers 8 bases. J was trimmed by 9 bases and V by 4 bases; bases with no gene match: 14. CDR1 and CDR2 (germline): SGHTA, FQGNSA. The CDR3 spans 16 residues. CDR3: CASSSQSGSYSGEQFF. The CDR3 DNA sequence: TGTGCCAGCAGCTCCCAGAGCGGGAGTTACTCAGGTGAGCAGTTCTTC.

The chain combines TRBV15 with TRBJ1-4; D possibly corresponds to TRBD1 (6 bases). The CDR3 is 13 amino acids. The germline V and J ends were trimmed by 2 bases and 8 bases, with 9 bases remaining between them. The germline gives CDR1 LNHNV, CDR2 YYDKDF (reference sequence). The CDR3 sequence is CATSRQGNEKLFF. As DNA, the CDR3 is TGTGCCACCAGCAGACAGGGGAACGAAAAACTGTTTTTT.

This clonotype is medium-sized by share. The chain combines TRBV7-6 with TRBJ2-3; D call uncertain. V lost 1 base to trimming and J lost 0 bases, with 5 bases between them. This CDR3 has 14 amino acids. Germline CDR1 is SGHVS and CDR2 is FNYEAQ. The CDR3 loop is CASSLGVSTDTQYF. The CDR3 DNA reads as TGTGCCAGCAGCTTAGGGGTGAGCACAGATACGCAGTATTTT.

The genes are TRBV25-1 and TRBJ2-1; 8 nucleotides match TRBD1. V was clipped by 4 bases and J by 8 bases; unmatched bases: 10. The CDR3 runs 15 residues. In germline, CDR1 is MGHDK, CDR2 SYGVNS. CDR3 amino acids: CASSAGDRGGYEQFF. CDR3 nucleotides: TGTGCCAGCAGTGCCGGCGACAGGGGCGGGTATGAGCAGTTCTTC.

This clonotype was found once. V and J are TRBV7-2 and TRBJ1-4; D may be TRBD1 (6 bases). CDR3 length equals 15 residues. CDR1 and CDR2 (germline): SGHTA, FQGNSA. V was clipped by 5 bases and J by 8 bases, with 18 bases between them. Here the CDR3 DNA reads TGTGCCAGCAGCCCTTACATCGGGGGCCACGAAAAACTGTTTTTT. It translates to CASSPYIGGHEKLFF.

The DNA of the CDR3 is TGTGCCAGCAGCCCCGGAGCGGGGGGGCTGGGGGAAGAGACCCAGTACTTC. Residues: CASSPGAGGLGEETQYF. This chain links TRBV7-3 with TRBJ2-5; TRBD2 aligns across 10 bases. V lost 5 bases to trimming and J lost 3 bases; unmatched junction nucleotides: 12. Germline CDR1 is SGHTA and CDR2 is FQGTGA. This CDR3 has 17 residues.

This chain joins TRBV15 and TRBJ2-7; D is uncertain. Trimming removed 0 bases from V and 2 bases from J, with 8 bases in between. This CDR3 region has 14 residues. The germline gives CDR1 LNHNV, CDR2 YYDKDF (reference sequence). This CDR3 is CATSRDSSTYEQYF. Written as DNA, the CDR3 is TGTGCCACCAGCAGAGACAGTTCAACCTACGAGCAGTACTTC.

This clonotype is a singleton in its sample. The DNA for the CDR3 is TGTGCCAGCACCCGGGGACAGGGATCCTACGAGCAGTACTTC. As protein: CASTRGQGSYEQYF. The rearrangement links TRBV7-9 to TRBJ2-7; 9 bases line up with TRBD1. CDR1 is SEHNR and CDR2 is FQNEAQ in the germline V gene (reference sequence). With 7 bases clipped from V and 1 base from J, the junction kept 5 bases outside the gene matches. This CDR3 is built from 14 residues.

The sample holds many counts of this clonotype. V gene TRBV18 combines with J gene TRBJ1-1; tentative D call: TRBD1 (6 bases). The CDR3 has 12 amino acids. Trimming left V 1 base short and J 11 bases short, with 11 bases between. Germline V gene sequence: CDR1 KGHSH, CDR2 LQKENI. The CDR3 sequence is CASSPQTGSAFF. The DNA of the CDR3 is TGTGCCAGCTCACCACAGACAGGATCGGCTTTCTTT.

This clonotype was observed at least ten times. The V call is TRBV7-6, the J call TRBJ2-1; D is perhaps TRBD2 (6 bases). V was cut by 5 bases and J by 4 bases, with 15 bases left in between. Germline values: CDR1 SGHVS, CDR2 FNYEAQ. CDR3 length equals 15 residues. CDR3 DNA sequence: TGTGCCAGCAGCCCTACGGGGGACCCATACAATGAGCAGTTCTTC. Translated: CASSPTGDPYNEQFF. Full variable domain (missing parts from reference TRBV7-6 and TRBJ2-1): GAGVSQSPRYKVTKRGQDVALRCDPISGHVSLYWYRQALGQGPEFLTYFNYEAQQDKSGLPNDRFSAERPEGSISTLTIQRTEQRDSAMYRCASSPTGDPYNEQFFGPGTRLTVL.

Concerning this clonotype itself: One junction end disagrees with the germline gene, perhaps due to a read error. The CDR3 spells CASSETLAGGQGDSPLRF. Here the CDR3 DNA reads TGTGCCAGCAGCGAAACCCTAGCGGGAGGGCAAGGGGATTCACCCCTCCGCTTT. The V gene is TRBV9, the J gene TRBJ1-6, with D possibly matching TRBD1 (5 bases). The length of the CDR3 is 18 residues. Per germline, CDR1 SGDLS and CDR2 YYNGEE. Full variable domain (missing parts from reference TRBV9 and TRBJ1-6): DSGVTQTPKHLITATGQRVTLRCSPRSGDLSVYWYQQSLDQGLQFLIQYYNGEERAKGNILERFSAQQFPDLHSELNLSSLELGDSALYFCASSETLAGGQGDSPLRFGNGTRLTVT.